A single sample gave rise to the 21 T cell receptor beta chains below, sequenced in a study of cytomegalovirus exposure and HLA in healthy donors. The PCR ran on 60 Vbeta and 13 Jbeta primers. Measured with immunoSEQ multiplex PCR; TCRdb has only the in-frame clones, and not every one. Of 90,000 to 150,000 clones in the sample, 60% to 85% were seen once. Input material: PBMCs. Receptors originate from a woman in her thirties or forties in good health and CMV-seropositive.

The V call is TRBV28, the J call TRBJ2-7; TRBD1 might be the D (6 bases). Trimming removed 6 bases at V and 4 bases at J, with 28 bases between. CDR1 and CDR2 (germline): MDHEN, SYDVKM. The CDR3 sequence is 18 residues long. Written as DNA, the CDR3 is TGTGCCAGCAGAGGACAGCCCTCCGTTCTAGGGGGATCATACGAGCAGTACTTC. This translates into CASRGQPSVLGGSYEQYF.

This chain joins TRBV9 and TRBJ1-4; a possible D gene is TRBD1 (6 bases). In germline, CDR1 is SGDLS, CDR2 YYNGEE. The ends were cut back, 1 base at V and 4 bases at J, with 14 bases in the middle. CDR3 length: 16 amino acids. The CDR3: CASSVSGTPLNEKLFF. CDR3 sequence (DNA): TGTGCCAGCAGCGTATCCGGGACACCACTTAATGAAAAACTGTTTTTT.

This clone was detected a few times. V gene TRBV7-9 combines with J gene TRBJ1-1, with 12 bases lining up with TRBD1. Unmatched junction bases numbered 8, after V lost 8 bases and J lost 1 base. The CDR3 has 16 amino acids. Germline V gene sequence: CDR1 SEHNR, CDR2 FQNEAQ (reference sequence). The CDR3 spells CASWDRGLGQNTEAFF. The CDR3, as DNA: TGTGCCAGCTGGGACAGGGGGCTAGGGCAGAACACTGAAGCTTTCTTT. Using reference TRBV7-9 and TRBJ1-1 for the parts outside the CDR3, the full variable domain is DTGVSQNPRHKITKRGQNVTFRCDPISEHNRLYWYRQTLGQGPEFLTYFQNEAQLEKSRLLSDRFSAERPKGSFSTLEIQRTEQGDSAMYLCASWDRGLGQNTEAFFGQGTRLTVV.

The chain is built from TRBV27 and TRBJ2-5, with TRBD2 identical over 10 bases. This CDR3 has 15 amino acids. Germline CDR1 MNHEY, CDR2 SMNVEV (reference sequence). Trimming at V came to 5 bases and at J to 5 bases, leaving 8 bases not matched to a gene. The CDR3, as DNA: TGTGCCAGCAGTCCTAAGCGGGGGGGGCGGGAGACCCAGTACTTC. Amino acids: CASSPKRGGRETQYF.

The chain recombines TRBV5-4 with TRBJ2-1, with 8 bases lining up with TRBD2. There are 15 residues in the CDR3. J gave up 9 bases and V 0 bases, and 8 bases lay outside the gene matches. The germline V gene encodes CDR1 SGHNT and CDR2 YYREEE (reference sequence). In nucleotides, the CDR3 is TGTGCCAGCAGCTTGGGGTTAGCGGGGAATGGTGAGCAGTTCTTC. Amino acids: CASSLGLAGNGEQFF.

The chain recombines TRBV14 with TRBJ2-3; TRBD1 agrees at 8 bases. CDR3 length: 14 residues. The germline V gene has CDR1 SGHDN and CDR2 FVKESK. J was trimmed by 2 bases and V by 8 bases; bases with no gene match: 6. CDR3 sequence (DNA): TGTGCCAGCGGACAGGGCGGGTCCACAGATACGCAGTATTTT. This gives the protein CASGQGGSTDTQYF.

V usage is TRBV10-3 and J usage is TRBJ1-5; no firm D call. Trimming cost V 3 bases and J 6 bases, with 12 bases left between them. Germline V CDR1 and CDR2: ENHRY, SYGVKD. The CDR3 has 14 residues. Written as DNA, the CDR3 is TGTGCCATCAGTGACTTGAAGGGAGCTCAGCCCCAGCATTTT. It is translated as CAISDLKGAQPQHF.

CDR3 region: CAWEGENYGYTF. CDR3 bases: TGTGCCTGGGAGGGAGAGAACTATGGCTACACCTTC. V gene TRBV30 combines with J gene TRBJ1-2; D is unclear. Germline V gene sequence: CDR1 GTSNPN, CDR2 SVGIG (reference sequence). The V and J ends lost 5 bases and 2 bases respectively, with 9 bases between them. The CDR3 runs to 12 residues.

The V gene is TRBV30, the J gene TRBJ2-7, with D possibly matching TRBD1 (6 bases). The CDR3 covers 13 residues. Between the trimmed V and J ends, which lost 0 bases and 5 bases, there was a span of 11 bases. In germline, CDR1 is GTSNPN, CDR2 SVGIG (reference sequence). In DNA form, the CDR3 reads TGTGCCTGGAGTGTCGGACAGTTCCACGAGCAGTACTTC. This sequence encodes CAWSVGQFHEQYF.

The rearrangement joins TRBV4-1 to TRBJ2-1; 10 bases line up with TRBD2. The germline gives CDR1 MGHRA, CDR2 YSYEKL. V lost 4 bases, J lost 4 bases, and 7 bases stayed unmatched. This CDR3 has 16 amino acids. CDR3 DNA sequence: TGCGCCAGCAGCCTATCCGAGACTAGCGGGTACAATGAGCAGTTCTTC. Protein product: CASSLSETSGYNEQFF.

There are a few counts of this clone. The chain has TRBV7-9 and TRBJ2-6, with a tentative D call TRBD1 (5 bases). Germline CDR1 is SEHNR and CDR2 is FQNEAQ (reference sequence). V lost 5 bases and J 0 bases, leaving 14 bases between the germline ends. The CDR3 is 17 amino acids. In nucleotides, the CDR3 is TGTGCCAGCAGCCCCCTGACAGAGCACTCTGGGGCCAACGTCCTGACTTTC. Translated: CASSPLTEHSGANVLTF.

V usage is TRBV6-5 and J usage is TRBJ1-1, with 9 bases matching TRBD1. This CDR3 is built from 14 residues. Looked up from germline, CDR1 is MNHEY and CDR2 is SVGAGI. V was clipped by 5 bases and J by 6 bases; unmatched bases: 7. The chain's CDR3 is CASSPTGGPAEAFF. CDR3 nucleotide sequence: TGTGCCAGCAGTCCGACAGGGGGGCCAGCTGAAGCTTTCTTT.

The gene calls are TRBV6-5 and TRBJ2-3; 7 nucleotides align to TRBD1. Germline-derived CDR1 and CDR2 are MNHEY and SVGAGI. The CDR3 extends over 13 amino acids. V dropped 6 bases and J dropped 5; count of bases not matched to a gene: 5. The CDR3 protein is CASSPRGQDTQYF. In nucleotides, the CDR3 is TGTGCCAGCAGCCCTAGGGGGCAAGATACGCAGTATTTT.

The chain employs TRBV29-1 and TRBJ2-1, with 12 bases matching TRBD2. Germline assignment: CDR1 SQVTM and CDR2 ANQGSEA. CDR3 size: 16 residues. J gave up 5 bases and V 5 bases, and 10 bases lay outside the gene matches. CDR3 loop: CSVQTSGGLGDNEQFF. Here the CDR3 DNA reads TGCAGCGTTCAAACTAGCGGGGGGCTCGGGGACAATGAGCAGTTCTTC.

The chain links TRBV4-3 to TRBJ2-1, with 8 bases lining up with TRBD1. Germline V gene data show CDR1 as LGHNA and CDR2 as YSLEER. Germline trimming cut 3 bases from V and 2 bases from J; bases unmatched to any gene: 6. This CDR3 has 16 amino acids. The CDR3 sequence is CASSQDRQGPYNEQFF. For the CDR3, the DNA is TGCGCCAGCAGCCAGGACCGACAGGGGCCCTACAATGAGCAGTTCTTC.

The chain has TRBV19 and TRBJ2-1; 9 bases map to TRBD2. Germline V gives CDR1 LNHDA, CDR2 SQIVND (reference sequence). The trim removed 3 bases at V and 8 bases at J, leaving 11 bases unmatched. The CDR3 extends over 16 amino acids. CDR3 nucleotide sequence: TGTGCCAGTAGTATTGAGCGTAGCGGGAGCCTCTATGAGCAGTTCTTC. This encodes CASSIERSGSLYEQFF.

This clone was counted only a few times. This chain uses TRBV4-1 with TRBJ1-2; TRBD1 might be the D (6 bases). V lost 4 bases and J lost 4, with 13 bases in between. The germline V gene has CDR1 MGHRA and CDR2 YSYEKL. The length of the CDR3 is 14 residues. The CDR3 is CASSPDRSTYGYTF. The DNA for the CDR3 is TGCGCCAGCAGCCCCGACAGGTCCACCTATGGCTACACCTTC.

In the case of this clone: Its ends do not fully match the called genes, so a read error is possible. The chain has TRBV6-5 and TRBJ2-1; possible D gene TRBD2, 5 bases. Germline-derived CDR1 and CDR2 are MNHEY and SVGAGI. The CDR3 totals 14 residues. CDR3 coding DNA: TGTGCCAGCAGTTACGGTTCTAGCCCGGTTTTCTTACTCTTC. It codes for CASSYGSSPVFLLF.

The chain joins TRBV5-1 to TRBJ1-6; a weak D match, TRBD1 (5 bases). Trimming left V 0 bases short and J 4 bases short, with 11 bases between. The CDR3 extends over 16 amino acids. In germline, CDR1 is SGHRS, CDR2 YFSETQ. In nucleotides, the CDR3 is TGCGCCAGCAGCTTGGAGGGGCAGGCGTATAATTCACCCCTCCACTTT. Its protein product is CASSLEGQAYNSPLHF.

The chain links TRBV29-1 to TRBJ1-1, with TRBD1 identical over 10 bases. This CDR3 is 16 amino acids long. Per germline, CDR1 SQVTM and CDR2 ANQGSEA. With V trimmed by 4 bases and J by 5 bases, 13 bases remained unmatched. CDR3: CSVVPSGTGAPTEAFF. The CDR3 coding sequence is TGCAGCGTTGTTCCTTCCGGGACAGGGGCCCCTACTGAAGCTTTCTTT.

This clone was seen more than once but under ten times. V usage is TRBV4-3 and J usage is TRBJ2-1; TRBD2 matches 10 bases. The CDR3 sequence is 17 residues long. The J segment lost 5 bases and the V segment lost 4 bases, leaving 11 bases of the junction unmatched. CDR1 and CDR2 from the germline V gene are LGHNA and YSLEER. The CDR3 coding sequence is TGCGCCAGCAGCCCCGATATCTTTAGCGGGAGGCACAATGAGCAGTTCTTC. This codes for CASSPDIFSGRHNEQFF.